Here is one TCR beta chain with its context. No antigen is known for it. No base-level quality is on record; no much larger clone is a single base apart. The sample originates from a study of vaccination and CD4 T cells after COVID-19 (dated by TCRdb to between 2021 and 2024). Study-wide context: Every convalescent patient had a positive nasal swab PCR test for SARS-CoV-2, with mild disease in several patients and severe disease in one. The convalescent cohort included six males and four females, with two Hispanic individuals, seven Caucasians, two Asians and one multiracial person. Participants received two doses of either the Pfizer-BioNTech BNT162b2 vaccine (n=8) or the Moderna mRNA-1273 vaccine (n=2). Post-COVID blood samples from convalescent patients were collected a median of roughly 100 days after diagnosis, with a range of 35 to 161 days. The time from the second vaccine dose to post-vaccine blood sampling had a median of approximately 72 days and ranged from roughly 13 to 241 days. For stimulating the cultures, overlapping spike peptide pools were used, derived from SARS-CoV-2 as well as from the common cold coronaviruses HCoV-NL63, HCoV-OC43 and HCoV-229E. Control cultures received a CEFX viral epitope pool as the positive control, an HIV-1 Nef peptide pool as the negative control, or no peptide. The spike-specific CD4+ TCR repertoire was compared before and after mRNA vaccination in approximately ten COVID-19 convalescent patients and a few infection-naive healthy vaccine recipients.

The paper's findings and limits, for the study overall: In convalescent patients, a median approximately 83% of post-vaccine SARS-CoV-2-reactive clones were detected only after vaccination, suggesting vaccine-specific priming. Nearly all vaccine-specific clones in convalescent patients (304 of 307) were mono-reactive for SARS-CoV-2 spike rather than cross-reactive with common cold coronaviruses. Only a relatively small number of convalescent patients were included in the study, and early timepoints following natural infection were not analyzed. The median count of SARS-CoV-2-reactive clonotypes went up from around 21 after infection to 30 to 40 after vaccination, although the change was not significant.

The protocol used for the library was PCR. At the Johns Hopkins FTIC core, DNA from the cultured CD4+ T cells underwent TCR sequencing with the Oncomine TCR Beta short-read assay. The QIAamp micro DNA kit was used to extract genomic DNA from the cultured CD4+ T cells. Oncomine TCR Beta libraries from cultured CD4+ T cells were pooled with unique dual indexes and sequenced on an Illumina iSeq 100. The authors processed their data as follows. Non-productive sequences were removed, and CDR3s not starting with C, not ending with F or W, or shorter than 7 amino acids were discarded. The MANAFEST web application identified antigen-specific clonotypes by comparing peptide-stimulated wells against reference wells and other culture wells. Positive clones required FDR below 0.05, an odds ratio above 5, and productive frequency above 0.1% in at least two of three replicate wells. Clonotypes that were significantly expanded in both SARS-CoV-2 spike wells and at least one common cold coronavirus spike condition were defined as cross-reactive. Similarity between CDR3 sequences was evaluated in R version 3.6.1 using Levenshtein distances (stringdist) and unrooted phylogenetic trees (ape). The public reads were reanalyzed by TCRdb: fastp trimming at Q25, MiXCR alignment, in-frame beta chains only. Rows with one shared CDR3 protein collapse into an entry with the most common genes and DNA. The authors' filters were not applied to this entry. For this sample the table gives some 15,000 distinct CDR3 sequences, of which 45% to 55% were detected only once. Of the sample, roughly 12% falls within the top ten clones.

The sample's treatment or condition label, decoded: approximately 9-day PBMC culture with coronavirus spike peptide pools or control peptides (ViraFEST assay). To expand antigen-specific T cells with peptide pools and then pick out the expanded clonotypes through TCR sequencing, the study relied on the ViraFEST assay. The positive SARS-CoV-2 PCR tests of the convalescent patients were dated from March to December 2020, before the Alpha, Beta and Delta variants emerged in the United States. Roughly 2.1 million PBMCs per well were cultured in IMDM with approximately 5% human AB serum and approximately 10 IU/ml IL-2, plus 10 ug/ml peptide pools. On days 3 and 7, half of the culture medium was replaced with fresh IL-2-containing medium. After around 11 days of culture, CD4+ T cells were isolated by negative selection using the EasySep CD4+ T cell isolation kit. PBMCs were separated from whole blood using Ficoll-Paque Plus gradient centrifugation and then either used fresh or cryopreserved at -140C. Each culture condition was generally run in triplicate wells.

This TCR derives from a human donor who had recovered from COVID-19. The specimen was CD4+ T cells from blood, cultured in vitro.

The CDR3 corresponds to CSARDRSSGGYEQYF. The DNA sequence reads TGCAGTGCTAGAGATCGATCTAGCGGGGGTTACGAGCAGTACTTC. The sequence joins TRBV20-1 to TRBJ2-7, with 10 middle bases fitting TRBD2. From V the trimming removes 0 bases and from J it removes 4 bases, while the gene matches leave 6 bases of the junction unaccounted for. CDR3 length: 15 amino acids, cysteine to phenylalanine. The only DNA kept is the CDR3, 45 bases in frame from the first base. For CDR1 and CDR2, the germline V gene (reference sequence) lists DFQATT and SNEGSKA.